This is a list of T cell receptor beta chains from one sample in a study of T cell repertoires in cytomegalovirus infection. Via MiXCR, TCRdb re-called the reads, giving one row per CDR3 protein. The repertoire holds 550,000 to 700,000 distinct CDR3 sequences, with 40% as singletons. Their antigens remain unidentified. The sequenced sample was cultured PBMCs, obtained from culture after CMV antigen stimulation. All receptors derive from a human donor in good health (CMV status not recorded). Some clones in this sample may be carry-over from other donors' samples. The CDR3 runs from the conserved cysteine through the conserved F or W. A D gene is named only where the DNA matches it firmly. Size values are once, few and many counts, or a class for expanded clones, and some rows have none.

v_call	j_call	clone_size	d_call	cdr3_aa	cdr3_nt
TRBV7-2	TRBJ2-7	.	TRBD2	CASSTRTSAGSEQYF	TGTGCCAGCAGCACGAGGACTAGCGCCGGTAGCGAGCAGTACTTC
TRBV6-5	TRBJ1-2	.	TRBD1	CASSWGTGGGNYGYTF	TGTGCCAGCAGTTGGGGGACAGGGGGAGGCAACTATGGCTACACCTTC
TRBV7-2	TRBJ2-1	.	.	CASSLGTPVYNEQFF	TGTGCCAGCAGCTTAGGAACGCCAGTCTACAATGAGCAGTTCTTC
TRBV7-2	TRBJ1-1	.	TRBD1	CASSLWGAAGGAEAFF	TGTGCCAGCAGCTTATGGGGGGCGGCAGGGGGAGCTGAAGCTTTCTTT
TRBV7-2	TRBJ2-1	few	.	CASSLTAWHEQFF	TGTGCCAGCAGCCTAACCGCTTGGCATGAGCAGTTCTTC
TRBV7-9	TRBJ2-1	.	TRBD2	CASSFVAGAYNEQFF	TGTGCCAGCAGCTTTGTGGCGGGGGCCTACAATGAGCAGTTCTTC
TRBV7-2	TRBJ2-3	.	TRBD2	CASSSGGLGTDTQYF	TGTGCCAGCAGCTCCGGGGGACTAGGCACAGATACGCAGTATTTT
TRBV7-6	TRBJ2-7	.	TRBD2	CASSPRLAGTEQYF	TGTGCCAGCAGCCCAAGGCTAGCGGGAACCGAGCAGTACTTC
TRBV4-2	TRBJ2-7	few	.	CASSQDLRQTYEQYF	TGTGCCAGCAGCCAAGATCTAAGGCAAACCTACGAGCAGTACTTC
TRBV19	TRBJ1-1	.	.	CASSIDGPGTEAFF	TGTGCCAGTAGTATAGATGGTCCGGGCACTGAAGCTTTCTTT
TRBV28	TRBJ2-7	.	TRBD1	CASSFSSGTGKRFF	TGTGCCAGCAGTTTCTCCTCCGGGACAGGGAAAAGGTTCTTC
TRBV5-4	TRBJ2-3	.	.	CASSLERESGTQYF	TGTGCCAGCAGCTTGGAACGGGAGAGCGGTACGCAGTATTTT
TRBV6-6	TRBJ2-7	few	TRBD1	CASSYSTTGGHEQYF	TGTGCCAGCAGTTACTCGACAACAGGGGGCCACGAGCAGTACTTC
TRBV6-2/TRBV6-3	TRBJ2-1	.	.	CASSPLGSRVDEQFF	TGTGCCAGCAGCCCCTTAGGTTCCCGGGTTGATGAGCAGTTCTTC
TRBV7-2	TRBJ1-5	many	.	CASSLRDNQPQHF	TGTGCCAGCAGCTTAAGAGACAATCAGCCCCAGCATTTT
TRBV5-4	TRBJ2-5	.	TRBD2	CASSSGLAGSQETQYF	TGTGCCAGCAGTTCCGGACTAGCGGGGAGCCAAGAGACCCAGTACTTC
TRBV20-1	TRBJ2-1	few	TRBD2	CSARGWGLAASEQFF	TGCAGTGCTAGGGGGTGGGGACTAGCGGCTTCGGAGCAGTTCTTC
TRBV7-2	TRBJ1-2	many	TRBD1	CASSLRQGDGYTF	TGTGCCAGCAGCTTGAGACAGGGGGATGGCTACACCTTC
TRBV7-2	TRBJ2-3	.	TRBD2	CASSTGRTGGPLDTQYF	TGTGCCAGCAGCACCGGTCGGACGGGAGGGCCTTTAGATACGCAGTATTTT
TRBV7-9	TRBJ2-7	.	.	CASSPDSGTSYEQYF	TGTGCCAGCAGCCCAGATTCCGGGACATCCTACGAGCAGTACTTC
TRBV20-1	TRBJ1-2	.	.	CSARGHLAGNYGYTF	TGCAGTGCTAGAGGACATCTGGCAGGGAACTATGGCTACACCTTC
TRBV4-1	TRBJ2-7	.	TRBD1	CASSQVNRGPPEQYF	TGCGCCAGCAGCCAAGTAAACAGGGGCCCCCCTGAGCAGTACTTC
TRBV20-1	TRBJ2-4	once	.	CSRRAGTIQYF	TGCAGTCGGCGGGCCGGGACCATTCAGTACTTC
TRBV12-3/TRBV12-4	TRBJ1-2	.	.	CASSLEGRSGYGYTF	TGTGCCAGCAGTTTAGAGGGCAGGTCGGGCTATGGCTACACCTTC
TRBV12-3/TRBV12-4	TRBJ1-2	few	.	CASSFDWPPDYGYTF	TGTGCCAGCAGTTTTGATTGGCCCCCCGACTATGGCTACACCTTC
TRBV9	TRBJ1-2	.	.	CASSVVPGRPYHYGYTF	TGTGCCAGCAGCGTAGTTCCAGGCCGACCTTACCACTATGGCTACACCTTC
TRBV5-4	TRBJ2-1	.	TRBD2	CASSSGTSGGFGGEQFF	TGTGCCAGCAGCTCCGGGACTAGCGGGGGGTTTGGTGGTGAGCAGTTCTTC
TRBV7-2	TRBJ2-7	.	.	CASSLDSLAGEQYF	TGTGCCAGCAGCTTAGATAGCCTAGCCGGCGAGCAGTACTTC
TRBV6-1	TRBJ1-5	.	.	CASTPGERLNQPQHF	TGTGCCAGCACGCCGGGTGAGCGACTCAATCAGCCCCAGCATTTT
TRBV11-2	TRBJ2-2	.	.	CASSEGGLTGELFF	TGTGCCAGCAGCGAGGGGGGGCTCACCGGGGAGCTGTTTTTT
TRBV20-1	TRBJ2-7	.	TRBD1	CSAFSDRDEQYF	TGCAGTGCTTTCTCGGACAGGGACGAGCAGTACTTC
TRBV5-6	TRBJ2-2	few	.	CASSLGPGVPLTGELFF	TGTGCCAGCAGCTTGGGTCCCGGTGTCCCTCTCACCGGGGAGCTGTTTTTT
TRBV10-3	TRBJ2-7	once	TRBD2	CAISEREVYEQYF	TGTGCCATCAGTGAGCGGGAGGTCTACGAGCAGTACTTC
TRBV7-6	TRBJ2-7	few	.	CASSLGGTFYEQYF	TGTGCCAGCAGCTTAGGCGGGACCTTCTACGAGCAGTACTTC
TRBV7-2	TRBJ1-4	.	.	CASSLGQIATNEKLFF	TGTGCCAGCAGCTTAGGGCAGATCGCAACTAATGAAAAACTGTTTTTT
TRBV20-1	TRBJ1-6	few	TRBD1	CSARVPLQGGNSPLHF	TGCAGTGCTAGAGTCCCCCTCCAGGGGGGGAATTCACCCCTCCACTTT
TRBV23-1	TRBJ1-2	.	TRBD1	CASSHSRWTGQIPYGYTF	TGCGCCAGCAGTCATAGTCGATGGACAGGGCAAATTCCTTATGGCTACACCTTC
TRBV7-9	TRBJ1-4	few	TRBD1	CASSPKGGQSNEKLFF	TGTGCCAGCAGTCCCAAGGGGGGACAGAGTAATGAAAAACTGTTTTTT
TRBV29-1	TRBJ2-2	.	TRBD1	CSVGSRTGTGELFF	TGCAGCGTTGGATCCCGGACAGGGACCGGGGAGCTGTTTTTT
TRBV11-2	TRBJ2-1	.	TRBD1	CASSLGPGQSNNEQFF	TGTGCCAGCTCCCTCGGGCCGGGACAGTCCAACAATGAGCAGTTCTTC
TRBV29-1	TRBJ1-1	.	.	CSTREDMNTEAFF	TGCAGCACCAGGGAAGACATGAACACTGAAGCTTTCTTT
TRBV5-1	TRBJ2-3	.	.	CASSLRTAGPSTDTQYF	TGCGCCAGCAGCTTAAGGACGGCAGGACCTAGCACAGATACGCAGTATTTT
TRBV5-1	TRBJ1-2	.	.	CASSLIRLGADGYTF	TGCGCCAGCAGCTTAATTCGTCTAGGGGCTGATGGCTACACCTTC
TRBV6-6	TRBJ2-7	.	.	CAGRRDTAYEQYF	TGTGCCGGAAGGCGGGACACAGCCTACGAGCAGTACTTC
TRBV7-9	TRBJ2-5	.	TRBD2	CASSLGLAGRQETQYF	TGTGCCAGCAGCTTAGGGCTAGCGGGACGCCAAGAGACCCAGTACTTC
TRBV5-4	TRBJ2-5	few	TRBD1	CASSQGAGRRETQYF	TGTGCCAGCAGCCAGGGGGCGGGTCGGCGGGAGACCCAGTACTTC
TRBV27	TRBJ2-7	.	.	CASSLTDALSYEQYF	TGTGCCAGCAGTCTGACAGATGCCCTCTCCTACGAGCAGTACTTC
TRBV7-2	TRBJ2-3	.	TRBD1	CASSQDRVGTDTQYF	TGTGCCAGCAGCCAAGACAGGGTGGGGACAGATACGCAGTATTTT
TRBV6-2/TRBV6-3	TRBJ2-3	few	TRBD2	CASIGAGGSDTQYF	TGTGCCAGCATTGGAGCGGGAGGATCAGATACGCAGTATTTT
TRBV12-5	TRBJ2-3	few	TRBD1	CASGSGQGSTDTQYF	TGTGCTAGTGGTTCGGGACAGGGTAGCACAGATACGCAGTATTTT
TRBV10-3	TRBJ2-7	.	.	CAISVGGPGSYEQYF	TGTGCCATCAGTGTAGGCGGTCCAGGTTCGTACGAGCAGTACTTC
TRBV2	TRBJ1-1	.	.	CASSERGGRVWHTEAFF	TGTGCCAGCAGTGAAAGGGGAGGCAGGGTCTGGCACACTGAAGCTTTCTTT